This entry concerns a single T cell receptor beta chain. These data are taken from a study of T cell responses to AZD1222 COVID-19 vaccine. Germline-derived CDR1 and CDR2 are MNHEY and SVGAGI. The CDR3 has 13 residues. V shed 7 bases and J 9 bases; nucleotides not matched to a gene: 6. Data came from immunoSEQ multiplex PCR; TCRdb stores just in-frame clones and leaves some out. The sample lists 50,000 or so clones, about 89% occurring once. This sequence was found in an adult who received the AZD1222 COVID-19 vaccine. Source: peripheral blood, taken 28 days after the second AZD1222 dose. The chain links TRBV6-5 to TRBJ1-6; the match to TRBD1 covers 7 bases. CDR3 in DNA: TGTGCCAGCAACGGACAGGAGAGTTCACCCCTCCACTTT. Protein sequence: CASNGQESSPLHF.